The rows below give T cell receptor beta chains drawn from one sample of a study of chemoradiotherapy in HPV16-positive cancers. Profiled with immunoSEQ multiplex PCR; TCRdb holds only in-frame clones, not every one. This table holds about 35,000 clones, about 90% found once. Specimen: blood, collected from a patient who underwent chemoradiotherapy. All receptors derive from a human donor with HPV-associated anogenital cancer. CDR3s include the opening cysteine and the closing phenylalanine or tryptophan. The D gene is left open where the match is weak. Expanded clones get a size class; other rows say once, few or many, or leave the size out.

.	TRBJ1-2	TRBV7-6	.	TGTGCCAGCAGCTTAGCGCCGGGGCCGCGCTTTTCGTATGGCTACACCTTC	CASSLAPGPRFSYGYTF
.	TRBJ1-3	TRBV19	.	TGTGCCAGTAGTATAGACGGCAGCTCTGGAAACACCATATATTTT	CASSIDGSSGNTIYF
.	TRBJ1-1	TRBV5-1	.	TGCGCCAGCAGTCCGCAGGGGAACACTGAAGCTTTCTTT	CASSPQGNTEAFF
.	TRBJ2-1	TRBV30	.	TGTGCCTGGAAAAGTGGGTTGGGGCGGGGCTCCTACAATGAGCAGTTCTTC	CAWKSGLGRGSYNEQFF
.	TRBJ1-6	TRBV11-2	.	TGTGCCAGCAGCTTAGGACGGCGTAATTCACCCCTCCACTTT	CASSLGRRNSPLHF
.	TRBJ1-3	TRBV2	.	TGTGCCAGCAGTGAAGAGCAGGCTGGAAACACCATATATTTT	CASSEEQAGNTIYF
.	TRBJ1-2	TRBV30	.	TGTGCCTGGAGTGAGTTTCGGCCTAGCTATGGCTACACCTTC	CAWSEFRPSYGYTF
.	TRBJ2-3	TRBV4-3	.	TGCGCCAGCAGCCAAGGGGCAGGACTTGGGGGGGATACGCAGTATTTT	CASSQGAGLGGDTQYF
.	TRBJ2-1	TRBV30	.	TGTGCCTGGAGTGTAAAGGCGCTAGCGATCTCCTACAATGAGCAGTTCTTC	CAWSVKALAISYNEQFF
.	TRBJ2-2	TRBV11-2	TRBD1	TGTGCCAGCAGCCGGACAGGGGAAACGTCCGGGGAGCTGTTTTTT	CASSRTGETSGELFF
.	TRBJ2-7	TRBV2	.	TGTGCCAGCAATGGGCAGGGGCTCTACGAGCAGTACTTC	CASNGQGLYEQYF
.	TRBJ1-2	TRBV6-1	.	TGTGCCAGCAGTGAAGTGATGGACGGGTATGTTGGCTACACCTTC	CASSEVMDGYVGYTF
once	TRBJ1-1	TRBV10-3	TRBD1	TGTGCCATCAGACCCAACATCCGGGACAGGGCTGGGGGCACTGAAGCTTTCTTT	CAIRPNIRDRAGGTEAFF
.	TRBJ2-2	TRBV4-3	TRBD2	TGCGCCAGCAGCCAAGGACTAGCGGGGGGGCAGGACACCGGGGAGCTGTTTTTT	CASSQGLAGGQDTGELFF
.	TRBJ1-2	TRBV5-6	.	TGTGCCAGCAGCTTCGGGGGGAAGGCGGGTGGCTACACCTTC	CASSFGGKAGGYTF
.	TRBJ1-5	TRBV23-1	.	TGCGCCAGCAGTCAATTTTCGGATTTTCGGTATTTGGCCTCCGGGGGGCATCGATTCCAGCCCCAGCATTTT	CASSQFSDFRYLASGGHRFQPQHF
.	TRBJ2-5	TRBV7-9	TRBD2	TGTGCCAGCAGCTCAGGGAATCCCAGCGGGGGGCCGCGGGAGACCCAGTACTTC	CASSSGNPSGGPRETQYF
.	TRBJ1-1	TRBV7-9	.	TGTGCCAGCAGCTTAGATTGGGGCACTGAAGCTTTCTTT	CASSLDWGTEAFF
.	TRBJ1-1	TRBV7-6	.	TGTGCCAGCAGCCCCCGGGGCACTGAAGCTTTCTTT	CASSPRGTEAFF
.	TRBJ1-3	TRBV11-1	.	TGTGCCAGCAGCCTAGGGCAAGTCTCTGGAAACACCATATATTTT	CASSLGQVSGNTIYF
.	TRBJ2-7	TRBV6-5	TRBD2	TGTGCCAGCAGTTACGCTGGGCTAGCGGGGTCCAACGAGCAGTACTTC	CASSYAGLAGSNEQYF
.	TRBJ1-2	TRBV7-3	TRBD1	TGTGCCAGCAGCAAGACAGGGGAAAACTATGGCTACACCTTC	CASSKTGENYGYTF
.	TRBJ2-3	TRBV15	.	TGTGCCACCAGCAGAGATTCAAGACAAACTAGGACCCGCACAGATACGCAGTATTTT	CATSRDSRQTRTRTDTQYF
.	TRBJ1-6	TRBV27	TRBD1	TGTGCCAGCAGTCCCGGGACAGGGGGGAATTCACCCCTCCACTTT	CASSPGTGGNSPLHF
.	TRBJ2-5	TRBV7-2	TRBD2	TGTGCCAGCAGCTGGCGGGGGGAGACCCAGTACTTC	CASSWRGETQYF
once	TRBJ1-1	TRBV30	.	TGTGCCTGGAGTCCTTTGAACACTGAAGCTTTCTTT	CAWSPLNTEAFF
.	TRBJ1-2	TRBV18	.	TGTGCCAGCTCACCAGACGGAGCTAACTATGGCTACACCTTC	CASSPDGANYGYTF
once	TRBJ1-1	TRBV12-5	.	TGTGCTAGTGGACCCGGGACGGAGAACACTGAAGCTTTCTTT	CASGPGTENTEAFF
once	TRBJ1-3	TRBV7-6	.	TGTGCCAGCAGCTTAGGGCAGGGTTCCGGAAACACCATATATTTT	CASSLGQGSGNTIYF
.	TRBJ2-7	TRBV5-1	.	TGCGCCAGCAGCTTGGGGGGGCCCCAGCAGAGCTCCTACGAGCAGTACTTC	CASSLGGPQQSSYEQYF
once	TRBJ2-7	TRBV11-3	.	TGTGCCAGCAGCTTAGGAACTAGATTCTTTTCATACGAGCAGTACTTC	CASSLGTRFFSYEQYF
.	TRBJ2-3	TRBV5-1	TRBD2	TGCGCCAGCAGAGCGATAGCGGGGGCTAGCACAGATACGCAGTATTTT	CASRAIAGASTDTQYF
.	TRBJ2-2	TRBV7-2	.	TGTGCCAGCAGCTTTAAAGGGGTCACCGGGGAGCTGTTTTTT	CASSFKGVTGELFF
.	TRBJ2-5	TRBV11-2	.	TGTGCCAGCAGCTTAGGACAGGGAGGGGGGCAAGAGACCCAGTACTTC	CASSLGQGGGQETQYF
.	TRBJ1-1	TRBV7-8	.	TGTGCCAGCAGCCCGCGCGGGGTATGGATTGGGGAGGGCACTGAAGCTTTCTTT	CASSPRGVWIGEGTEAFF
.	TRBJ2-7	TRBV10-3	TRBD1	TGTGCCATCAGTGAGTCGGGGACAGGGGGCTACGAGCAGTACTTC	CAISESGTGGYEQYF
.	TRBJ2-3	TRBV10-3	TRBD1	TGTGCCATCAGCGGGGGACAGGGGGTTTTTCCACAGTCGGATACGCAGTATTTT	CAISGGQGVFPQSDTQYF
.	TRBJ2-2	TRBV5-1	TRBD2	TGCGCCAGCAGCTTGCGAGCTAGCGGGGGTGGCACCGGGGAGCTGTTTTTT	CASSLRASGGGTGELFF
.	TRBJ1-5	TRBV2	.	TGTGCCAGCAGTGAACAGCTCGGGGCTAGGAGCAATCAGCCCCAGCATTTT	CASSEQLGARSNQPQHF
.	TRBJ2-1	TRBV9	.	TGTGCCAGCAGCGTCCATCGGGACTTCATTTACAATGAGCAGTTCTTC	CASSVHRDFIYNEQFF
.	TRBJ2-6	TRBV9	.	TGTGCCAGCAGCGCAGGTCCTGGGGCCAACGTCCTGACTTTC	CASSAGPGANVLTF
once	TRBJ1-3	TRBV18	.	TGTGCCAGCTCAATCGGTGAGGGAAACACCATATATTTT	CASSIGEGNTIYF
.	TRBJ1-6	TRBV2	TRBD1	TGTGCCAGCAGTCGACAGGGGGCAAATTCACCCCTCCACTTT	CASSRQGANSPLHF
once	TRBJ2-1	TRBV5-1	.	TGCGCCAGCAGCTTGTATGGGGGCAATGAGCAGTTCTTC	CASSLYGGNEQFF